A selection of T cell receptor beta chains follows, all from one sample in a study of response to subunit inactivated influenza vaccine. TCRdb passed the RT-PCR reads through MiXCR, listing each CDR3 protein once. Of a few hundred thousand distinct CDR3 sequences in the sample, about 10% were seen once. Here the sequenced sample was PBMCs from blood, taken more than 35 days after vaccination. The receptors shown here come from a man aged 45 to 65 who received an inactivated influenza vaccine. CDR3s include the opening cysteine and the closing phenylalanine or tryptophan. D genes are given only for firm matches. The size of a clone is reported for some rows only, either as once, few or many, or as a class for expanded clones.

size	V	J	D	DNA	CDR3
NA	TRBV20-1	TRBJ1-2	NA	TGCAGTGCTGGCAGGGAGGGAGACTATGGCTACACCTTC	CSAGREGDYGYTF
many	TRBV12-3/TRBV12-4	TRBJ2-2	TRBD2	TGTGCCAGCAGTTTATCTAGCGGGAAGGTCGGCGGGGAGCTGTTTTTT	CASSLSSGKVGGELFF
many	TRBV5-1	TRBJ2-3	TRBD2	TGCGCCAGCAGCGACGGGACTAGAAGAGCAGATACGCAGTATTTT	CASSDGTRRADTQYF
NA	TRBV7-8	TRBJ2-1	TRBD1	TGTGCCAGCAGTCCTAGGGGGGACAGGGTCCATGAGCAGTTCTTC	CASSPRGDRVHEQFF
few	TRBV12-3/TRBV12-4	TRBJ2-1	NA	TGTGCCAGCAGTTTATATCTAGGGGACCCCCCCGGTGAGCAGTTCTTC	CASSLYLGDPPGEQFF
few	TRBV18	TRBJ2-7	NA	TGTGCCAGCTCACCGGGTTACCCGAACTACGAGCAGTACTTC	CASSPGYPNYEQYF
few	TRBV5-6	TRBJ1-2	TRBD1	TGTGCCAGCAGCTTGCAGACAGGGGGCCTCTATGGCTACACCTTC	CASSLQTGGLYGYTF
NA	TRBV15	TRBJ1-2	NA	TGTGCCACCAGCAGAGATTTTACTTCTAGTGGCTACACCTTC	CATSRDFTSSGYTF
many	TRBV5-1	TRBJ2-6	NA	TGCGCCAGCAGCTTGGGAACTGGGGCCAACGTCCTGACTTTC	CASSLGTGANVLTF
many	TRBV20-1	TRBJ2-7	NA	TGCAGTGCGGAAACGGAGGGCGAGGGGCACTTC	CSAETEGEGHF
few	TRBV14	TRBJ2-1	NA	TGTGCCAGCAGCCCCTTGACGCCGAATGAGCAGTTCTTC	CASSPLTPNEQFF
few	TRBV5-6	TRBJ2-1	TRBD1	TGTGCCAGCAGCTTGTTCCAGGGGGCGAATGAGCAGTTCTTC	CASSLFQGANEQFF
many	TRBV24-1	TRBJ1-5	NA	TGTGCCACCCCAGGACAGCCACCTAATCAGCCCCAGCATTTT	CATPGQPPNQPQHF
few	TRBV4-2	TRBJ2-7	NA	TGTGCCAGCAGCCAGGGAAAAGGGGGGAACGAGCAGTACTTC	CASSQGKGGNEQYF
NA	TRBV7-8	TRBJ2-2	TRBD2	TGTGCCAGCAGCTCAGGCACTAGCGGGAGGGCCCGGACCGGGGAGCTGTTTTTT	CASSSGTSGRARTGELFF